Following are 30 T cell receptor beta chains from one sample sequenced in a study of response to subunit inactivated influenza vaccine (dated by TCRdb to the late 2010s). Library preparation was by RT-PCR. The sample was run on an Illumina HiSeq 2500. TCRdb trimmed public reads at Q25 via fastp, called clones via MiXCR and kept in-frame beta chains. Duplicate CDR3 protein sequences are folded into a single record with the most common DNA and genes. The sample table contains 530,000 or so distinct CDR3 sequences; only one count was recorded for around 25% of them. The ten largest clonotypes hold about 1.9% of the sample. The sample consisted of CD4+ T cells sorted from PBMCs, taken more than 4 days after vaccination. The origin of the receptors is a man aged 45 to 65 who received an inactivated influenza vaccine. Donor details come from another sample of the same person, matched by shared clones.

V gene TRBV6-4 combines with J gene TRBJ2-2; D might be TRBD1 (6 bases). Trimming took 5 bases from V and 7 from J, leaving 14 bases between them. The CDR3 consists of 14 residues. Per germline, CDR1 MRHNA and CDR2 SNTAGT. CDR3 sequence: CASSWTDLSGELFF. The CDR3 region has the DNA TGTGCCAGCAGTTGGACAGATTTGAGCGGGGAGCTGTTTTTT.

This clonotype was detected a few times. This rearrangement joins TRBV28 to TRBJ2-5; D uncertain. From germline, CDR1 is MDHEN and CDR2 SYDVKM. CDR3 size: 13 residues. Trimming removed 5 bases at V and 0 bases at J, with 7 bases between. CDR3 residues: CASSIQYQETQYF. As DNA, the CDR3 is TGTGCCAGCAGTATCCAGTACCAAGAGACCCAGTACTTC.

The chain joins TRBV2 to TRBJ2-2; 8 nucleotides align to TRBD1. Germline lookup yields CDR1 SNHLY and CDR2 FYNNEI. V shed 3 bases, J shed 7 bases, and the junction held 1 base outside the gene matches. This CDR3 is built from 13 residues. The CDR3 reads CASSDRGLGELFF. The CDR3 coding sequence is TGTGCCAGCAGTGACAGGGGGCTCGGGGAGCTGTTTTTT.

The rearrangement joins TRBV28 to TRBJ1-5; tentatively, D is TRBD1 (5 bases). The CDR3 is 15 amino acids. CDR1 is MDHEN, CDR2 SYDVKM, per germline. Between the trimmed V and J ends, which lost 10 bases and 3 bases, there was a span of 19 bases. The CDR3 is CAIDRGGALNQPQHF. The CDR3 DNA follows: TGTGCCATCGATCGCGGTGGGGCCCTCAATCAGCCCCAGCATTTT.

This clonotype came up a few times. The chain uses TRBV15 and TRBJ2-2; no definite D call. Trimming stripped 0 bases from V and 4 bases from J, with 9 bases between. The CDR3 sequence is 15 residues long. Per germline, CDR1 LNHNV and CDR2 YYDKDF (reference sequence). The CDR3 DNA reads TGTGCCACCAGCAGAGATCTCCTGGGCACCGGGGAGCTGTTTTTT. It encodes CATSRDLLGTGELFF.

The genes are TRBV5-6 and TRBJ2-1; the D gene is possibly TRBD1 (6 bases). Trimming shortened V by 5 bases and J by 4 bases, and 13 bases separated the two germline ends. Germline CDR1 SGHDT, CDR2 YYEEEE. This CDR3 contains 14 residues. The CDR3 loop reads CASRGAWGYNEQFF. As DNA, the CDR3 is TGTGCCAGCAGGGGGGCCTGGGGTTACAATGAGCAGTTCTTC. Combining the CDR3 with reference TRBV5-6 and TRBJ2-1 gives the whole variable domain DAGVTQSPTHLIKTRGQQVTLRCSPKSGHDTVSWYQQALGQGPQFIFQYYEEEERQRGNFPDRFSGHQFPNYSSELNVNALLLGDSALYLCASRGAWGYNEQFFGPGTRLTVL.

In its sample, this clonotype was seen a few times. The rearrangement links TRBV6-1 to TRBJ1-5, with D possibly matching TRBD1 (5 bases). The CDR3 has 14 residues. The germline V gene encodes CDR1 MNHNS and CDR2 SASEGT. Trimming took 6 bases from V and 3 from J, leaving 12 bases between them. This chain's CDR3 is CASSTRQNNQPQHF. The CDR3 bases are TGTGCCAGCAGCACCCGACAGAACAATCAGCCCCAGCATTTT.

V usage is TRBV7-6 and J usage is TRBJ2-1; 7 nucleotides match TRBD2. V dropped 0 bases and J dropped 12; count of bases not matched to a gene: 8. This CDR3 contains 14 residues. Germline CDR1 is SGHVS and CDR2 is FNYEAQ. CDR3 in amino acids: CASSLALSGNRQFF. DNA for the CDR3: TGTGCCAGCAGCTTAGCGCTGAGCGGGAACCGGCAGTTCTTC.

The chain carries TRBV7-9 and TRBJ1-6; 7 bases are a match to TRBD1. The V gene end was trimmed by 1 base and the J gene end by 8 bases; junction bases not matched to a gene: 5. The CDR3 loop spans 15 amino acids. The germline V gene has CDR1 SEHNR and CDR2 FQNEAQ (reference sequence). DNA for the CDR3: TGTGCCAGCAGCTTAGGACAGGGAGGGGATTCACCCCTCCACTTT. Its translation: CASSLGQGGDSPLHF.

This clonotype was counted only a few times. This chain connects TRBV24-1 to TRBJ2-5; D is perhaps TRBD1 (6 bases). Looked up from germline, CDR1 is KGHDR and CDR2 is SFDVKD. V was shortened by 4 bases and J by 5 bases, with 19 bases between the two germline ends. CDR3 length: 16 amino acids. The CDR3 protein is CATSEEGQSLKETQYF. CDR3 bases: TGTGCCACCAGTGAGGAAGGACAGAGCCTCAAGGAGACCCAGTACTTC.

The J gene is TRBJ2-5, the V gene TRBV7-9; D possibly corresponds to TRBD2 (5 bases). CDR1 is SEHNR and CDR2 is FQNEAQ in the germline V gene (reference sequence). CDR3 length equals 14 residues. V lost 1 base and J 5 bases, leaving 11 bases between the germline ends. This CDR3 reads CASSLVLGSETQYF. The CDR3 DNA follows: TGTGCCAGCAGCTTAGTACTAGGCTCCGAGACCCAGTACTTC. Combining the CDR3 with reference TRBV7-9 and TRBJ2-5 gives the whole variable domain DTGVSQNPRHKITKRGQNVTFRCDPISEHNRLYWYRQTLGQGPEFLTYFQNEAQLEKSRLLSDRFSAERPKGSFSTLEIQRTEQGDSAMYLCASSLVLGSETQYFGPGTRLLVL.

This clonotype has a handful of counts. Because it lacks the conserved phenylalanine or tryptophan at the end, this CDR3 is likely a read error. In DNA form, the CDR3 reads TGTGCCAGCAGCCAAGACGAGGCCATGGCGGGGGGGGTTTACAATGAGCAGTTCCTC. Translated: CASSQDEAMAGGVYNEQFL. The rearrangement joins TRBV4-2 to TRBJ2-1; TRBD2 matches at 9 bases. This CDR3 has 19 residues. Germline loops: CDR1 LGHNA, CDR2 YNFKEQ. After removal of 0 bases from V and 4 bases from J, the junction contained 13 bases not matched to a gene.

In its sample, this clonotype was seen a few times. The CDR3 DNA sequence: TGCGCCAGCAGCGGCGGGACATCCTATAATTCACCCCTCCACTTT. Its translation: CASSGGTSYNSPLHF. The V and J genes are TRBV5-1 and TRBJ1-6, with a tentative D call TRBD1 (6 bases). This CDR3 is built from 15 residues. CDR1 is SGHRS and CDR2 is YFSETQ in the germline V gene. Trimming took off 4 bases at V and 1 base at J, with 9 bases between the two ends.

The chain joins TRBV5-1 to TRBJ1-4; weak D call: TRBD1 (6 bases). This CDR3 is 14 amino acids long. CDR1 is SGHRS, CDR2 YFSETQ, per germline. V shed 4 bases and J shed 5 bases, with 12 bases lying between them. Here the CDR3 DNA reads TGCGCCAGCAGCCCGACAGGAGGGAATGAAAAACTGTTTTTT. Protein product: CASSPTGGNEKLFF.

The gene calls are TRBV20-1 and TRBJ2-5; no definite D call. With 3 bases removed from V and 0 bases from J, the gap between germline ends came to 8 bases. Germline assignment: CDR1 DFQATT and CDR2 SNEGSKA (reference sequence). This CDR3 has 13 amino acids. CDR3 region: CSASTVYQETQYF. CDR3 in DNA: TGCAGTGCTAGTACTGTGTACCAAGAGACCCAGTACTTC.

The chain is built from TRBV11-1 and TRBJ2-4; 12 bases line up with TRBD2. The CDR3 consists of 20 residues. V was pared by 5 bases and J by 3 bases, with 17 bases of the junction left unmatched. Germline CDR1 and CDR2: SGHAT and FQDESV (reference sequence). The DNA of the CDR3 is TGTGCCAGCAGCCCAAGACTAGCGGGGGATCCGGGACCCTTCAAAAACATTCAGTACTTC. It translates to CASSPRLAGDPGPFKNIQYF.

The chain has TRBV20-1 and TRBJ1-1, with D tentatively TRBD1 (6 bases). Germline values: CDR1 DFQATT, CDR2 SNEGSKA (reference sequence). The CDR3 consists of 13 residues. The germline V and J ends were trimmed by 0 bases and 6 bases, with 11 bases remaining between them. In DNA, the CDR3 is TGCAGTGCTAGAGATGGGGGACAACCTGAAGCTTTCTTT. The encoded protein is CSARDGGQPEAFF.

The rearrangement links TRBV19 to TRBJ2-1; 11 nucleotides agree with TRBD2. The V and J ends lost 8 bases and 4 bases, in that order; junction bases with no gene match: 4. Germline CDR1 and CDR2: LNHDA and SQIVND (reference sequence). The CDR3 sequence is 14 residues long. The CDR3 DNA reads TGTGCCAGTCAGACTAGCGGGATATACAATGAGCAGTTCTTC. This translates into CASQTSGIYNEQFF.

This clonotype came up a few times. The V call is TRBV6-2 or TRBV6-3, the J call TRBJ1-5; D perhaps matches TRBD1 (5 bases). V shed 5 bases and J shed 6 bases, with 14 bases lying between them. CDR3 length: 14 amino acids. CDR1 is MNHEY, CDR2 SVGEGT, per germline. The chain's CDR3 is CASSGARERQPQHF. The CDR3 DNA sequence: TGTGCCAGCAGTGGGGCCAGGGAGCGTCAGCCCCAGCATTTT.

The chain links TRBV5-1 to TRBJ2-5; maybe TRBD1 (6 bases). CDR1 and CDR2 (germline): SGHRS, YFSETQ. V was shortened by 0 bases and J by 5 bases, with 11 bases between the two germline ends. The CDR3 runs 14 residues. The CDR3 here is CASSLDGTWETQYF. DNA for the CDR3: TGCGCCAGCAGCTTGGATGGGACATGGGAGACCCAGTACTTC.

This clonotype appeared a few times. CDR3 residues: CSASSILTGRNQPQHF. The CDR3 DNA is TGCAGTGCTAGCTCCATCCTGACAGGGCGCAATCAGCCCCAGCATTTT. The gene calls are TRBV20-1 and TRBJ1-5; TRBD1 agrees at 7 bases. The CDR3 covers 16 residues. V lost 3 bases to trimming and J lost 2 bases; unmatched junction nucleotides: 10. The germline CDR1 and CDR2 sequences are DFQATT and SNEGSKA (reference sequence).

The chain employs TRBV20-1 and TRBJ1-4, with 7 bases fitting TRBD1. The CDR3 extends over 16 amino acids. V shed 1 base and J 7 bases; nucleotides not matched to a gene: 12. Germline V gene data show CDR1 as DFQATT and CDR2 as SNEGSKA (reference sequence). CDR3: CSARVGSTGRGEKLFF. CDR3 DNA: TGCAGTGCTAGAGTTGGGTCGACAGGGCGTGGTGAAAAACTGTTTTTT.

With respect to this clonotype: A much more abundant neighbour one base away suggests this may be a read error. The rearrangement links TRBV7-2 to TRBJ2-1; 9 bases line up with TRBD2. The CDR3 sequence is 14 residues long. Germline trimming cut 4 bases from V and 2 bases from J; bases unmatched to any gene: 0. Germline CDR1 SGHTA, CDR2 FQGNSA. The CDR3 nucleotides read TGTGCCAGCAGCTCTAGCGGGGCCTACAATGAGCAGTTCTTC. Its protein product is CASSSSGAYNEQFF.

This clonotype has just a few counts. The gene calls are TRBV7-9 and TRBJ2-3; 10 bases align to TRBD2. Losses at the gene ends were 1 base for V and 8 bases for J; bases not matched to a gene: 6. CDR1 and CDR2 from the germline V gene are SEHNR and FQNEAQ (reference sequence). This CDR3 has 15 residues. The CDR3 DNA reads TGTGCCAGCAGCTTAGAGGATCCTAGCGGGAGTACGCAGTATTTT. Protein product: CASSLEDPSGSTQYF.

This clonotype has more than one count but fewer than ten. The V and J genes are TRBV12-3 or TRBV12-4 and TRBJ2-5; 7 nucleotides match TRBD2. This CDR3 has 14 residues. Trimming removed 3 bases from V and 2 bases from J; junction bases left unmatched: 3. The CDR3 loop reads CASSFQAGQETQYF. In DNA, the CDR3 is TGTGCCAGCAGTTTCCAAGCGGGACAAGAGACCCAGTACTTC.

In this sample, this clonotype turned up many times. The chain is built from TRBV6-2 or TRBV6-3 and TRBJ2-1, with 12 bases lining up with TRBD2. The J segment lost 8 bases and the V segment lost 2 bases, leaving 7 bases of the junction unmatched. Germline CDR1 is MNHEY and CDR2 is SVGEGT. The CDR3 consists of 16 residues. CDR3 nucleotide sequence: TGTGCCAGCAGTTACCTCACTAGCGGGAGGAAAGATGAGCAGTTCTTC. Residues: CASSYLTSGRKDEQFF.

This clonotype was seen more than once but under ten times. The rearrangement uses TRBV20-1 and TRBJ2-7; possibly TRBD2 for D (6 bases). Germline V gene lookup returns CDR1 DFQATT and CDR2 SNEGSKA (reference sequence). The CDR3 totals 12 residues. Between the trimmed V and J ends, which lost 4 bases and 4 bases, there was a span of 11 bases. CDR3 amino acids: CSAKPAGYEQYF. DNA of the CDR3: TGCAGTGCTAAACCAGCGGGTTACGAGCAGTACTTC.

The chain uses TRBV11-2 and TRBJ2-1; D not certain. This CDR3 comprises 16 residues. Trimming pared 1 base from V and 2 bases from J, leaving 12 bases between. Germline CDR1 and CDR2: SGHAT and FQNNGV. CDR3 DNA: TGTGCCAGCAGCTTAGGTACCTTAACCACCTACAATGAGCAGTTCTTC. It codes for CASSLGTLTTYNEQFF.

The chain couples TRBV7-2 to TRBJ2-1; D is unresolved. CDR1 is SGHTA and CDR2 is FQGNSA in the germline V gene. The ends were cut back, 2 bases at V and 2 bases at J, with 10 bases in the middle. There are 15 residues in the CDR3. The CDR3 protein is CASSLRVDPYNEQFF. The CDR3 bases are TGTGCCAGCAGCTTACGGGTGGACCCCTACAATGAGCAGTTCTTC.

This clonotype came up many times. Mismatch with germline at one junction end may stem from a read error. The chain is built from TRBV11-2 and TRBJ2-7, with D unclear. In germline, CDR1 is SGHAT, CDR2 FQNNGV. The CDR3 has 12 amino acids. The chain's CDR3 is CASSSLSYEQYF. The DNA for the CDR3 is TGCGCCAGCAGCTCGCTCTCCTACGAGCAGTACTTC.